This T cell receptor (beta chain) derives from a study of cytomegalovirus exposure and HLA in healthy donors. This clone was seen only a few times. Primers included in the PCR were 60 Vbeta and 13 Jbeta primers. The assay was immunoSEQ multiplex PCR, and TCRdb's table has in-frame clones only and misses some. This table has roughly 120,000 clones, 75% to 85% appearing once. V shed 10 bases and J shed 0 bases, with 17 bases lying between them. CDR1 MNHNS and CDR2 SASEGT come from the germline V gene. The CDR3 sequence is 15 residues long. This rearrangement joins TRBV6-1 to TRBJ2-3, with a possible D match to TRBD2 (6 bases). The TCR sequence derives from a male donor in good health and CMV-seronegative. Specimen: PBMCs. CDR3 in DNA: TGTGCCACCGAGGACGTAGCGGATAGCACAGATACGCAGTATTTT. Residues: CATEDVADSTDTQYF.